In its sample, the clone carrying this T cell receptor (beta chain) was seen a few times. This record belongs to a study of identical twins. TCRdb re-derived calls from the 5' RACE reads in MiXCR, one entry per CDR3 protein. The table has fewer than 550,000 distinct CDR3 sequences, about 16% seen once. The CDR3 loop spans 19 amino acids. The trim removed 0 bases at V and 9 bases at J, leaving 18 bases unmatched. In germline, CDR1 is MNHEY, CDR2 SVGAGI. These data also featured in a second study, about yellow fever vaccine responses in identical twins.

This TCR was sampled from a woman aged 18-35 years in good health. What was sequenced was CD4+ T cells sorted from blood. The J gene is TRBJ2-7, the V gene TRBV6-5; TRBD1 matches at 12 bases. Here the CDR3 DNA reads TGTGCCAGCAGTTACTCGACCCGGGACAGGGGGCTTCTACTAGGAGGGCAGTACGTC. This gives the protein CASSYSTRDRGLLLGGQYV.